These T cell receptor beta chains were read from a single sample in a study of T cell clones after liver transplantation. Clones were sequenced by immunoSEQ multiplex PCR, and TCRdb holds only the in-frame ones, with some missing. The sample comprises about 70,000 clones, around 80% of which are singletons, and 0.79% rests with the top ten. Sequencing used CD4+ T cells from blood, obtained 12 months after liver transplant. All receptors come from a human patient who received a liver transplant. Part of the T cell pool may stem from the graft donor. The CDR3 runs from the conserved cysteine through the conserved F or W. The D gene is left open where the match is weak. Some rows mark clone size as missing; the rest say once, few, many or name a class of expanded clone.

d_call clone_size j_call v_call cdr3_nt cdr3_aa
TRBD1 - TRBJ1-4 TRBV9 TGTGCCAGCAGCTCCAGGGGGGAGTATGAAAAACTGTTTTTT CASSSRGEYEKLFF
- - TRBJ1-2 TRBV2 TGTGCCAGCAGTGCTGACAGGACGACCTATGGCTACACCTTC CASSADRTTYGYTF
TRBD1 - TRBJ1-1 TRBV6-1 TGTGCCAGCAGTCCCGGGACAGGGGTTAACACTGAAGCTTTCTTT CASSPGTGVNTEAFF
- - TRBJ2-1 TRBV28 TGTGCCAGCAGTTACCCCTCTTCGGATGAGCAGTTCTTC CASSYPSSDEQFF
- - TRBJ1-3 TRBV19 TGTGCCAGTAGTATGGGCAGCGGGGGAAACACCATATATTTT CASSMGSGGNTIYF
TRBD2 - TRBJ2-1 TRBV2 TGTGCCACCACCCTAGCGGGAGGGCCCGATGAGCAGTTCTTC CATTLAGGPDEQFF
TRBD1 - TRBJ1-5 TRBV2 TGTGCCAGCAGGGACAGGGGGCTCAACAATCAGCCCCAGCATTTT CASRDRGLNNQPQHF
- - TRBJ1-3 TRBV27 TGTGCCAGCAGTCTCGCAGGATCTCCTAACTCTGGAAACACCATATATTTT CASSLAGSPNSGNTIYF
- once TRBJ1-1 TRBV7-2 TGTGCCAGCAGCCGCGGAGGGAATAGGAACACTGAAGCTTTCTTT CASSRGGNRNTEAFF
- - TRBJ2-5 TRBV27 TGTGCCAGCAGTTTTAGGGGAGGTGTGGAGACCCAGTACTTC CASSFRGGVETQYF
TRBD2 few TRBJ2-7 TRBV7-2 TGTGCCAGCGGACAGACTAGCGGTACGTGGCAGTACTTC CASGQTSGTWQYF
- - TRBJ2-5 TRBV7-2 TGTGCCAGCAGCCGACGGACGCAAGAGACCCAGTACTTC CASSRRTQETQYF